Each of the 27 T cell receptor beta chains below was sequenced from the same sample in a study of response to subunit inactivated influenza vaccine. TCRdb re-analysed the RT-PCR reads in MiXCR, keeping a single row per CDR3 protein. The data hold hundreds of thousands of distinct CDR3 sequences, with more than 15% observed a single time. The sequences come from PBMCs from blood, collected approximately 12 days after vaccination. The source is a man aged 45 to 65 who received an inactivated influenza vaccine.

This clonotype was observed a few times. The V gene is TRBV4-2, the J gene TRBJ1-2; D not certain. The CDR3 has 15 amino acids. Germline values: CDR1 LGHNA, CDR2 YNFKEQ. The ends were cut back, 2 bases at V and 3 bases at J, with 13 bases in the middle. As DNA, the CDR3 is TGTGCCAGCAGCCAATTCTCGGGGAGGGACTATGGCTACACCTTC. Protein product: CASSQFSGRDYGYTF.

The rearrangement joins TRBV6-4 to TRBJ1-1; D is unresolved. The CDR3 length is 13 residues. Germline V lookup: CDR1 MRHNA, CDR2 SNTAGT. Between the trimmed V and J ends, which lost 4 bases and 1 base, there was a span of 7 bases. The DNA for the CDR3 is TGTGCCAGCAGTGCAACAGAGAACACTGAAGCTTTCTTT. Translating it yields CASSATENTEAFF.

This clonotype was found many times. The CDR3 coding sequence is TGTGCCAGCAGCCCGACTAGCGGGAGATCCTACGAGCAGTACTTC. Its protein product is CASSPTSGRSYEQYF. The chain is built from TRBV9 and TRBJ2-7, with TRBD2 matching over 12 bases. CDR1 is SGDLS, CDR2 YYNGEE, per germline. V lost 4 bases to trimming and J lost 1 base; unmatched junction nucleotides: 3. The length of the CDR3 is 15 residues.

V and J are TRBV5-5 and TRBJ2-7; perhaps TRBD1 as D (5 bases). The germline CDR1 and CDR2 sequences are SGHKS and YYEKEE (reference sequence). The CDR3 covers 16 residues. V was shortened by 0 bases and J by 1 base, with 14 bases between the two germline ends. CDR3 residues: CASSLEQVYNSYEQYF. The CDR3 nucleotides read TGTGCCAGCAGCTTGGAACAGGTGTACAATTCCTACGAGCAGTACTTC. The full variable domain, in which reference TRBV5-5 and TRBJ2-7 provide the parts outside the CDR3, is DAGVTQSPTHLIKTRGQQVTLRCSPISGHKSVSWYQQVLGQGPQFIFQYYEKEERGRGNFPDRFSARQFPNYSSELNVNALLLGDSALYLCASSLEQVYNSYEQYFGPGTRLTVT.

On this clonotype itself: Its ends do not fully match the called genes, so a read error is possible. V usage is TRBV20-1 and J usage is TRBJ1-6; no clear D. This CDR3 has 15 amino acids. From germline, CDR1 is DFQATT and CDR2 SNEGSKA (reference sequence). The CDR3 DNA is TGCAGTGCTCCACAGATTAGCTCCTATAATTCACCACTCCACTTT. It codes for CSAPQISSYNSPLHF.

The genes are TRBV27 and TRBJ2-1, with 14 bases that match TRBD2. The V segment lost 2 bases and the J segment 5 bases; nucleotides outside the gene matches: 8. Germline lookup yields CDR1 MNHEY and CDR2 SMNVEV (reference sequence). The CDR3 is made up of 18 amino acids. As DNA, the CDR3 is TGTGCCAGCAGTTTAGTAGTCGGGACTAGCGGGAGTCACAATGAGCAGTTCTTC. Translated: CASSLVVGTSGSHNEQFF.

This clonotype was picked up a small number of times. The J gene is TRBJ2-1, the V gene TRBV5-1; 10 bases are shared with TRBD1. CDR1 and CDR2 (germline): SGHRS, YFSETQ. The V gene end was trimmed by 4 bases and the J gene end by 4 bases; junction bases not matched to a gene: 8. CDR3 size: 16 residues. CDR3 region: CASSGLTGGAYNEQFF. CDR3 coding DNA: TGCGCCAGCAGCGGCCTGACAGGGGGCGCGTACAATGAGCAGTTCTTC.

This clonotype has only a few counts. The chain carries TRBV29-1 and TRBJ2-2; no clear D gene. This CDR3 contains 13 residues. V gave up 3 bases and J gave up 3 bases, with 8 bases separating them. Germline V lookup: CDR1 SQVTM, CDR2 ANQGSEA. The CDR3 DNA is TGCAGCGTTGATCTGCTCCACACCGGGGAGCTGTTTTTT. Amino acid sequence: CSVDLLHTGELFF.

This clonotype was counted many times. This chain joins TRBV12-3 or TRBV12-4 and TRBJ2-1; D possibly corresponds to TRBD2 (6 bases). This CDR3 comprises 14 residues. With 6 bases removed from V and 4 bases from J, the gap between germline ends came to 13 bases. This CDR3 is CASRGSGRYNEQFF. For the CDR3, the DNA is TGTGCCAGCAGAGGATCCGGGAGATACAATGAGCAGTTCTTC.

The table lists this clonotype with many counts. The V call is TRBV12-3 or TRBV12-4, the J call TRBJ2-2; the D is unclear. V shed 3 bases and J shed 1 base, with 3 bases lying between them. This CDR3 has 13 amino acids. CDR3: CASSFMNTGELFF. The CDR3 DNA reads TGTGCCAGCAGTTTTATGAACACCGGGGAGCTGTTTTTT.

This sequence joins TRBV11-1 and TRBJ2-5; 8 bases map to TRBD2. V lost 2 bases and J lost 5; bases outside the gene matches: 16. The CDR3 sequence is 18 residues long. CDR1 SGHAT and CDR2 FQDESV come from the germline V gene (reference sequence). In DNA, the CDR3 is TGTGCCAGCAGCTTACGCCGGATCCAAGGACTAGCCCCCGAGACCCAGTACTTC. Translated, it gives CASSLRRIQGLAPETQYF.

This clonotype was found a few times. J is TRBJ1-1 and V is TRBV10-3, with TRBD1 as a possible D gene (5 bases). CDR3 length: 13 residues. The germline CDR1 and CDR2 sequences are ENHRY and SYGVKD. V lost 7 bases and J lost 4, with 13 bases in between. The DNA of the CDR3 is TGTGCCATCACACCAGGGAGGGGCACTGAAGCTTTCTTT. Its translation: CAITPGRGTEAFF.

The CDR3 loop is CASRTGTADQPQHF. The CDR3 nucleotides read TGTGCCAGCAGAACCGGGACAGCCGATCAGCCCCAGCATTTT. The rearrangement joins TRBV12-3 or TRBV12-4 to TRBJ1-5, with 7 bases matching TRBD1. The length of the CDR3 is 14 residues. With 6 bases clipped from V and 5 bases from J, the junction kept 7 bases outside the gene matches.

This clonotype was found many times. The rearrangement joins TRBV11-2 to TRBJ2-7; D perhaps matches TRBD1 (5 bases). V lost 2 bases to trimming and J lost 2 bases, with 16 bases between them. CDR3 length equals 16 residues. Germline values: CDR1 SGHAT, CDR2 FQNNGV. This chain's CDR3 is CASSLLHRPPTYEQYF. Written as DNA, the CDR3 is TGTGCCAGCAGCTTACTCCACAGGCCCCCCACCTACGAGCAGTACTTC.

This clonotype was picked up a small number of times. J is TRBJ2-1 and V is TRBV11-2; TRBD2 aligns across 7 bases. The junction had 5 bases not matched to a gene; V was cut back by 5 bases and J by 10 bases. This CDR3 region has 12 residues. Germline V lookup: CDR1 SGHAT, CDR2 FQNNGV. In DNA, the CDR3 is TGTGCCAGCAGCGCCCTAGCGGACGAGCAGTTCTTC. Its protein product is CASSALADEQFF. The full variable domain, with the rest looked up from reference TRBV11-2 and TRBJ2-1, is EAGVAQSPRYKIIEKRQSVAFWCNPISGHATLYWYQQILGQGPKLLIQFQNNGVVDDSQLPKDRFSAERLKGVDSTLKIQPAKLEDSAVYLCASSALADEQFFGPGTRLTVL.

This clonotype has only a few counts. V usage is TRBV7-9 and J usage is TRBJ2-4, with D possibly TRBD1 on 6 matching bases. Trimming pared 1 base from V and 3 bases from J, leaving 10 bases between. Per germline, CDR1 SEHNR and CDR2 FQNEAQ (reference sequence). The CDR3 totals 15 residues. The CDR3 loop is CASSLVRGDKNIQYF. Written as DNA, the CDR3 is TGTGCCAGCAGCTTAGTCAGGGGCGACAAAAACATTCAGTACTTC. Supplemented by reference TRBV7-9 and TRBJ2-4, the full variable domain reads DTGVSQNPRHKITKRGQNVTFRCDPISEHNRLYWYRQTLGQGPEFLTYFQNEAQLEKSRLLSDRFSAERPKGSFSTLEIQRTEQGDSAMYLCASSLVRGDKNIQYFGAGTRLSVL.

This clonotype was found a few times. The rearrangement uses TRBV9 and TRBJ2-1, with 7 nucleotides matching TRBD2. The CDR3 length is 16 residues. J gave up 5 bases and V 2 bases, and 10 bases lay outside the gene matches. Germline V gene sequence: CDR1 SGDLS, CDR2 YYNGEE. The CDR3 DNA reads as TGTGCCAGCAGCGTTAAATTAGCGGGTGTCAACAATGAGCAGTTCTTC. Protein product: CASSVKLAGVNNEQFF. The entire variable domain, with the rest obtained from reference TRBV9 and TRBJ2-1, is as follows: DSGVTQTPKHLITATGQRVTLRCSPRSGDLSVYWYQQSLDQGLQFLIQYYNGEERAKGNILERFSAQQFPDLHSELNLSSLELGDSALYFCASSVKLAGVNNEQFFGPGTRLTVL.

V and J are TRBV6-2 or TRBV6-3 and TRBJ1-1, with unresolved D. Trimming took 2 bases from V and 0 from J, leaving 10 bases between them. The CDR3 is 15 residues long. CDR1 and CDR2 (germline): MNHEY, SVGEGT. CDR3 nucleotides: TGTGCCAGCAGTTACGTCAATGGGTTGAACACTGAAGCTTTCTTT. Translated, it gives CASSYVNGLNTEAFF.

This clonotype was seen a handful of times. This chain uses TRBV4-3 with TRBJ1-1; D unresolved. Trimming pared 4 bases from V and 0 bases from J, leaving 9 bases between. CDR1 and CDR2 from the germline V gene are LGHNA and YSLEER. This CDR3 has 14 amino acids. The CDR3 region has the DNA TGCGCCAGCAGCCGTAGCCCGCTGAACACTGAAGCTTTCTTT. Translated: CASSRSPLNTEAFF.

This clonotype has only a few counts. J is TRBJ2-2 and V is TRBV28, with 8 positions matching TRBD1. Germline V gene data show CDR1 as MDHEN and CDR2 as SYDVKM. This CDR3 has 15 amino acids. V gave up 5 bases and J gave up 5 bases; unmatched junction bases: 7. CDR3 DNA sequence: TGTGCCAGCAGTGCGAGACAGGGGATGACCGGGGAGCTGTTTTTT. It yields the protein CASSARQGMTGELFF.

As concerns this clonotype: A clone one base away is much larger, so this may be a read error. The rearrangement uses TRBV5-8 and TRBJ2-5; D is undetermined. Germline CDR1 is SGHTS and CDR2 is YDEGEE. CDR3 length: 11 residues. The V end was cut by 4 bases, the J end by 5 bases, with 6 bases between. The CDR3 loop is CASSILETQYF. CDR3 nucleotide sequence: TGTGCCAGCAGCATACTCGAGACCCAGTACTTC.

This clonotype was counted between two and nine times. V gene TRBV28 combines with J gene TRBJ2-5; tentatively, D is TRBD1 (6 bases). Trimming pared 5 bases from V and 3 bases from J, leaving 16 bases between. The V gene's germline CDR1 is MDHEN and CDR2 SYDVKM. The CDR3 extends over 15 amino acids. The CDR3 coding sequence is TGTGCCAGCAGTGGGCCCGGGACACCTGAAGAGACCCAGTACTTC. Its translation: CASSGPGTPEETQYF. Variable domain in full (rest from reference TRBV28 and TRBJ2-5): DVKVTQSSRYLVKRTGEKVFLECVQDMDHENMFWYRQDPGLGLRLIYFSYDVKMKEKGDIPEGYSVSREKKERFSLILESASTNQTSMYLCASSGPGTPEETQYFGPGTRLLVL.

This clonotype was detected a few times. This rearrangement joins TRBV5-8 to TRBJ1-5, with D unclear. This CDR3 is 14 amino acids long. Germline lookup yields CDR1 SGHTS and CDR2 YDEGEE. Trimming left V 4 bases short and J 7 bases short, with 15 bases between. CDR3 sequence: CASSPDLVLQPQHF. The DNA of the CDR3 is TGTGCCAGCAGCCCGGACCTGGTACTACAGCCCCAGCATTTT. The full variable domain, its missing parts supplied by reference TRBV5-8 and TRBJ1-5, is EAGVTQSPTHLIKTRGQQATLRCSPISGHTSVYWYQQALGLGLQFLLWYDEGEERNRGNFPPRFSGRQFPNYSSELNVNALELEDSALYLCASSPDLVLQPQHFGDGTRLSIL.

V is TRBV9 and J is TRBJ2-1; D is ambiguous. CDR3 length: 11 amino acids. Between the trimmed V and J ends, which lost 0 bases and 10 bases, there was a span of 5 bases. Germline CDR1 reads SGDLS; CDR2 reads YYNGEE. The CDR3 loop reads CASSVVREQFF. CDR3 coding DNA: TGTGCCAGCAGCGTAGTCCGGGAGCAGTTCTTC.

The chain recombines TRBV5-4 with TRBJ1-5; D is ambiguous. Trimming stripped 2 bases from V and 3 bases from J, with 12 bases between. Looked up from germline, CDR1 is SGHNT and CDR2 is YYREEE (reference sequence). The CDR3 covers 15 residues. CDR3 nucleotide sequence: TGTGCCAGCAGCTTCGGGAAAAGCATCAATCAGCCCCAGCATTTT. Translation: CASSFGKSINQPQHF. The full variable domain, completed using reference TRBV5-4 and TRBJ1-5, is ETGVTQSPTHLIKTRGQQVTLRCSSQSGHNTVSWYQQALGQGPQFIFQYYREEENGRGNFPPRFSGLQFPNYSSELNVNALELDDSALYLCASSFGKSINQPQHFGDGTRLSIL.

This sequence joins TRBV6-1 and TRBJ2-7; a possible D gene is TRBD1 (6 bases). The CDR3 spans 14 residues. Germline assignment: CDR1 MNHNS and CDR2 SASEGT. V gave up 7 bases and J gave up 2 bases, with 15 bases separating them. The CDR3 is CASTGQFPPYEQYF. The CDR3 DNA reads TGTGCCAGCACCGGACAGTTCCCCCCCTACGAGCAGTACTTC.

At least ten counts were recorded for this clonotype. V and J are TRBV29-1 and TRBJ2-7; D call uncertain. This CDR3 comprises 13 residues. Trimming removed 0 bases at V and 2 bases at J, with 8 bases between. CDR1 is SQVTM, CDR2 ANQGSEA, per germline. CDR3 region: CSVEDHGAYEQYF. The CDR3 DNA reads TGCAGCGTTGAAGATCATGGGGCCTACGAGCAGTACTTC.